This note documents a single T cell receptor beta chain sequence. What it binds is unknown. Preparing the TCRbeta library involved the use of unique molecular identifiers. TCRdb fed the PCR reads into MiXCR, producing one record per CDR3 protein. This table has hundreds of thousands of distinct CDR3 sequences, under 20% appearing once. This specimen comes from a study of T-cell reconstitution after alpha-beta-depleted transplantation in children. General study findings and limits: Day-60 TCRbeta diversity that was high in some patients was derived from surviving recipient T cells and thymic progenitors. Reportedly, only several hundred clones from non-depleted graft cells drove alpha-beta T-cell counts at about two months. From newly produced T cells came most of the T-cell counts and diversity one year after transplant.

Trimming left V 3 bases short and J 3 bases short, with 12 bases between. The CDR3 totals 14 residues. Germline V CDR1 and CDR2: SGHAT, FQNNGV. The V gene is TRBV11-2, the J gene TRBJ2-7; tentative D call: TRBD2 (6 bases). Sequenced here: PBMCs, mostly from graft donor cells, sampled 360 days after TCRalphabeta/CD19-depleted stem cell transplant. The TCR comes from a boy younger than two who had a stem cell transplant for Wiskott-Aldrich syndrome, so the T cells may come from the graft donor. The CDR3 is CASSFRENDYEQYF. CDR3 DNA sequence: TGTGCCAGCAGCTTTCGGGAGAATGACTACGAGCAGTACTTC.